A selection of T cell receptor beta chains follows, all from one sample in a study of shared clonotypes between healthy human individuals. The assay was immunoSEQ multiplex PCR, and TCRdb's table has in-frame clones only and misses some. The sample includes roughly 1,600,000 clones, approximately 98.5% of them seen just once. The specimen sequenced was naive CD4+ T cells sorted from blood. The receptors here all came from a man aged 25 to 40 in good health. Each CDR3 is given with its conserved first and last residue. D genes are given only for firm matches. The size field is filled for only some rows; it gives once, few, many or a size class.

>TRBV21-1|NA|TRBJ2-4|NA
CASSKGGRAPGKNIQYF
TGTGCCAGCAGCAAAGGAGGGAGGGCCCCCGGCAAAAACATTCAGTACTTC
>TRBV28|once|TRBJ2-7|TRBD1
CATITPATGRYEQYF
TGTGCCACCATAACCCCGGCGACAGGGCGGTACGAGCAGTACTTC
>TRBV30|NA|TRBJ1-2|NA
CAWSITGSGYTF
TGTGCCTGGAGCATTACCGGGTCTGGCTACACCTTC
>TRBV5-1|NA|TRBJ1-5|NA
CASIGTGPEHF
TGCGCCAGCATCGGAACAGGACCCGAGCATTTT
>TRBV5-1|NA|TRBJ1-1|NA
CASSGTRGGTEAFF
TGCGCCAGCAGCGGTACCAGGGGAGGCACTGAAGCTTTCTTT
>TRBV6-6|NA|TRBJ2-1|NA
CASSYSTIQAHEQFF
TGTGCCAGCAGTTACTCGACTATCCAAGCGCATGAGCAGTTCTTC
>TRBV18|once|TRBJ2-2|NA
CASSRTPTSNTGELFF
TGTGCCAGCTCGCGGACCCCAACCTCGAACACCGGGGAGCTGTTTTTT
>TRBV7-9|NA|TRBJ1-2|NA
CASSAYPDSYGYTF
TGTGCCAGCAGCGCCTACCCAGATTCATATGGCTACACCTTC
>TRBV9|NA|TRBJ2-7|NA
CASSVEVGEQYF
TGTGCCAGCAGCGTAGAGGTAGGCGAGCAGTACTTC
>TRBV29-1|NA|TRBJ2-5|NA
CSVGGETQYF
TGCAGCGTCGGGGGAGAGACCCAGTACTTC
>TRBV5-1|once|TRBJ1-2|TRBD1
CASSLAGTGFYGYTF
TGCGCCAGCAGCTTGGCCGGGACAGGGTTCTATGGCTACACCTTC
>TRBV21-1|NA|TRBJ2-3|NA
CAILLPRLGISTDTQYF
TGTGCCATTCTTTTGCCAAGGTTGGGGATTAGCACAGATACGCAGTATTTT
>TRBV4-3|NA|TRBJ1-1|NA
CASSQSVNTEAFF
TGCGCCAGCAGCCAGTCAGTGAACACTGAAGCTTTCTTT
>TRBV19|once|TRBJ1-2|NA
CASTHRAHGYTF
TGTGCCAGTACCCATCGGGCGCATGGCTACACCTTC
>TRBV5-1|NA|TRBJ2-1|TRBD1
CASSPQGADVNNEQFF
TGCGCCAGCAGCCCGCAGGGGGCGGACGTGAACAATGAGCAGTTCTTC
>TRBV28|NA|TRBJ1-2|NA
CASSFPGGYTF
TGTGCCAGCAGTTTCCCCGGGGGCTACACCTTC
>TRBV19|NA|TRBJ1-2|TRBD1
CASSIETGVRGYTF
TGTGCCAGTAGTATAGAGACAGGGGTTCGCGGCTACACCTTC
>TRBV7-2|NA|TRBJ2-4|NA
CASSPHQGDIQYF
TGTGCCAGCAGCCCTCACCAGGGTGACATTCAGTACTTC
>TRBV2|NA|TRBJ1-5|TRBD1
CASSWTGISHFSNQPQHF
TGTGCCAGCAGTTGGACAGGGATATCTCATTTTAGCAATCAGCCCCAGCATTTT
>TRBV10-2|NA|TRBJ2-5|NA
CASSDFTGRHQETQYF
TGCGCCAGCAGCGATTTCACGGGACGCCACCAAGAGACCCAGTACTTC